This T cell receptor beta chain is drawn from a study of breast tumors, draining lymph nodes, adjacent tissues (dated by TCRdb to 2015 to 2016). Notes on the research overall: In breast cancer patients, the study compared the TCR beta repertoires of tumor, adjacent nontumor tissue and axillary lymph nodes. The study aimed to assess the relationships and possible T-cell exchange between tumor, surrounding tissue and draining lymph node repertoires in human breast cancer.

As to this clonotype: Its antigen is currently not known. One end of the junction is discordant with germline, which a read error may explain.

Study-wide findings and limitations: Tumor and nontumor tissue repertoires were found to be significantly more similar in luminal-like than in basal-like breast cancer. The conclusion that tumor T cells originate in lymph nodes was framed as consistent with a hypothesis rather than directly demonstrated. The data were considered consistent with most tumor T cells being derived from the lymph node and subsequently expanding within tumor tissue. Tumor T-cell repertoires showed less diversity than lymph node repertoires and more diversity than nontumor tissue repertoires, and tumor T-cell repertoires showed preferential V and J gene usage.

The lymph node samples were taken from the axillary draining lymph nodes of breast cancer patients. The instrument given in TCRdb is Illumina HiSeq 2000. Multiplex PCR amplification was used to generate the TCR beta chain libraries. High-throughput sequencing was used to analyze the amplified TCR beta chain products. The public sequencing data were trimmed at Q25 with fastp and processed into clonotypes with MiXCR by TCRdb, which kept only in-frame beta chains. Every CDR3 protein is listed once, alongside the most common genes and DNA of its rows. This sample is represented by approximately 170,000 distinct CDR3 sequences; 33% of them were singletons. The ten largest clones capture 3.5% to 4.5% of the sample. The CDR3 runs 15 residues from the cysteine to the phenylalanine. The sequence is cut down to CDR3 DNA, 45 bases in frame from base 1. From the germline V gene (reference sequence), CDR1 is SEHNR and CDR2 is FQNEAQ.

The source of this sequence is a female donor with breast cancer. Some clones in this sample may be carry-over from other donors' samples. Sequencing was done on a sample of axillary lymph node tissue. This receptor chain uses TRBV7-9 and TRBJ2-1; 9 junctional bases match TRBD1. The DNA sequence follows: TGTGCCAGCAGCTTAGATGGGACAGGGACAGATGAGCAGCTCTTC. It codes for CASSLDGTGTDEQLF.